The rows below give T cell receptor beta chains drawn from one sample of a study of identical twins. TCRdb used MiXCR to reprocess the 5' RACE reads, holding one entry per CDR3 protein. Here the sample spans some 630,000 distinct CDR3 sequences, about 7% being singletons. These sequences were also reported in another study, on yellow fever vaccine responses in identical twins.

Specimen: PBMCs. The receptors stem from a woman aged 18-35 years in good health. Each CDR3 is given with its conserved first and last residue. D genes are given only for firm matches. Expanded clones are given a class, and other clones once, few, many or no size at all.

j_call,d_call,v_call,clone_size,cdr3_aa,cdr3_nt
TRBJ1-1,-,TRBV12-3/TRBV12-4,many,CASSFDRWEGDTEAFF,TGTGCCAGCAGTTTTGATAGGTGGGAGGGTGACACTGAAGCTTTCTTT
TRBJ1-6,TRBD1,TRBV6-2/TRBV6-3,-,CASSSGQGAILYNSPLHF,TGTGCCAGCAGCTCGGGACAGGGGGCGATCCTCTATAATTCACCCCTCCACTTT
TRBJ1-3,-,TRBV29-1,-,CSVRGGSGNTIYF,TGCAGCGTGCGTGGGGGCTCTGGAAACACCATATATTTT
TRBJ2-1,-,TRBV27,-,CASLGPASSRKANEQFF,TGTGCCAGCCTCGGCCCGGCGAGCTCACGAAAGGCCAATGAGCAGTTCTTC
TRBJ2-3,-,TRBV12-3/TRBV12-4,many,CASSLVSSRGTDTQYF,TGTGCCAGCAGTTTAGTTTCCTCACGGGGCACAGATACGCAGTATTTT
TRBJ1-6,-,TRBV7-2,many,CASSSPPGQVNSPLHF,TGTGCCAGCAGCTCCCCCCCGGGACAAGTTAATTCACCCCTCCACTTT
TRBJ2-4,-,TRBV5-1,many,CASSFGPTTDRAKNIQYF,TGCGCCAGCAGCTTCGGGCCTACGACGGATAGAGCCAAAAACATTCAGTACTTC
TRBJ2-7,-,TRBV10-3,many,CAIRAGDSGEQYF,TGTGCCATCAGGGCCGGGGATTCAGGAGAGCAGTACTTC
TRBJ2-7,-,TRBV11-3,-,CASSPDSGQYF,TGTGCCAGCAGCCCCGACTCGGGGCAGTACTTC
TRBJ2-1,-,TRBV11-2,few,CASSLGGARSQFF,TGTGCCAGCAGCTTAGGCGGGGCTAGGAGCCAGTTCTTC
TRBJ2-1,TRBD1,TRBV5-6,many,CASSRDRNNEQFF,TGTGCCAGCAGCCGGGACAGAAACAATGAGCAGTTCTTC
TRBJ2-7,-,TRBV4-1,many,CASSRIGSYEQYF,TGCGCCAGCAGCCGGATCGGGAGCTACGAGCAGTACTTC
TRBJ1-1,-,TRBV12-3/TRBV12-4,few,CASSSGEGAEAFF,TGTGCCAGCAGTTCCGGCGAGGGGGCTGAAGCTTTCTTT
TRBJ1-1,-,TRBV5-1,many,CASSLDMDSDTEAFF,TGCGCCAGCAGCTTGGATATGGACAGCGACACTGAAGCTTTCTTT
TRBJ1-1,TRBD1,TRBV12-3/TRBV12-4,many,CASSPDRGATEAFF,TGTGCCAGCAGTCCAGACAGGGGGGCCACTGAAGCTTTCTTT
TRBJ2-4,-,TRBV20-1,few,CSATFLDGQYF,TGCAGTGCTACGTTCTTGGATGGACAGTACTTC
TRBJ1-6,-,TRBV3-1,many,CASSQVTGSPLHF,TGTGCCAGCAGCCAAGTAACTGGTTCACCCCTCCACTTT
TRBJ2-3,TRBD2,TRBV5-1,few,CASSLAGGGATDTQYF,TGCGCCAGCAGCTTGGCCGGCGGGGGGGCGACAGATACGCAGTATTTT
TRBJ2-1,TRBD1,TRBV3-1,few,CASSPRQGATNEQFF,TGTGCCAGCAGCCCCCGACAGGGTGCTACCAATGAGCAGTTCTTC
TRBJ2-1,TRBD1,TRBV7-9,few,CASSDRDRGRYEQFF,TGTGCCAGCAGCGACCGGGACAGGGGAAGGTATGAGCAGTTCTTC
TRBJ1-6,-,TRBV12-3/TRBV12-4,-,CASSNGVGSPLHF,TGTGCCAGCAGTAACGGTGTAGGTTCACCCCTCCACTTT
TRBJ2-2,-,TRBV12-3/TRBV12-4,few,CASRPTVSRPGELFF,TGTGCCAGCAGGCCGACTGTGTCTAGGCCCGGGGAGCTGTTTTTT
TRBJ2-2,-,TRBV12-3/TRBV12-4,-,CASRDIITNTGELFF,TGTGCCAGCAGAGACATAATTACGAACACCGGGGAGCTGTTTTTT
TRBJ2-1,-,TRBV5-1,few,CASSLGAAGYNEQFF,TGCGCCAGCAGCTTGGGAGCAGCGGGCTACAATGAGCAGTTCTTC
TRBJ1-1,TRBD1,TRBV5-1,many,CASSLTQGLAGTEAFF,TGCGCCAGCAGCTTAACACAGGGGCTCGCGGGCACTGAAGCTTTCTTT
TRBJ2-6,-,TRBV28,-,CASTMTGDYSGANVLTF,TGTGCCAGCACCATGACAGGGGACTACTCTGGGGCCAACGTCCTGACTTTC
TRBJ2-2,-,TRBV12-3/TRBV12-4,few,CASSLSAGSAGELFF,TGTGCCAGCAGTTTAAGTGCAGGGTCCGCCGGGGAGCTGTTTTTT
TRBJ2-3,-,TRBV4-1,many,CASSQVDPKGGYTQYF,TGCGCCAGCAGCCAAGTTGACCCAAAGGGGGGGTATACGCAGTATTTT
TRBJ2-2,TRBD1,TRBV5-1,-,CASSTDRGLLSGELFF,TGCGCCAGCAGCACGGACAGGGGGCTTTTGAGCGGGGAGCTGTTTTTT
TRBJ1-1,-,TRBV5-1,many,CASPHVAAGEAFF,TGCGCCAGTCCCCACGTTGCCGCAGGGGAAGCTTTCTTT
TRBJ2-2,TRBD1,TRBV4-1,few,CASSPDREVRDARTGELFF,TGCGCCAGCAGCCCGGACAGGGAGGTTCGGGATGCGCGCACCGGGGAGCTGTTTTTT
TRBJ1-4,-,TRBV5-6,many,CASSLGLGSNEKLFF,TGTGCCAGCAGCTTGGGTCTGGGTTCTAATGAAAAACTGTTTTTT
TRBJ1-5,-,TRBV20-1,few,CSVRGPREAQPQHF,TGCAGTGTCAGAGGACCGCGGGAGGCCCAGCCCCAGCATTTT
TRBJ2-2,TRBD2,TRBV28,many,CASSFLSRGGIGANTGELFF,TGTGCCAGCAGTTTCCTCTCGCGGGGGGGTATCGGCGCGAACACCGGGGAGCTGTTTTTT
TRBJ1-1,-,TRBV7-3,many,CASSLEGGQTNTEAFF,TGTGCCAGCAGCTTAGAAGGAGGACAGACGAACACTGAAGCTTTCTTT
TRBJ2-2,-,TRBV10-3,few,CAIMGPNTGELFF,TGTGCCATCATGGGGCCGAACACCGGGGAGCTGTTTTTT
TRBJ2-5,TRBD2,TRBV14,-,CASSAYQAGGLQETQYF,TGTGCCAGCAGCGCGTACCAAGCGGGAGGACTTCAAGAGACCCAGTACTTC
TRBJ2-4,-,TRBV10-3,-,CAISEWESLAKNIQYF,TGTGCCATCAGTGAGTGGGAGTCCCTAGCCAAAAACATTCAGTACTTC
TRBJ2-5,TRBD1,TRBV25-1,many,CASNPGTALQETQYF,TGTGCCAGCAACCCCGGGACAGCTCTCCAAGAGACCCAGTACTTC
TRBJ2-5,-,TRBV27,-,CASRKADAGTQYF,TGTGCCAGCAGGAAAGCCGACGCGGGGACCCAGTACTTC
TRBJ1-5,-,TRBV7-8,many,CASSPARLRVRELSNQPQHF,TGTGCCAGCAGCCCCGCCAGGCTCAGGGTCAGGGAATTGAGCAATCAGCCCCAGCATTTT
TRBJ2-3,-,TRBV20-1,few,CSARAPDTQYF,TGCAGTGCTAGGGCCCCAGATACGCAGTATTTT
TRBJ2-7,TRBD2,TRBV7-2,-,CASTEGLGPYEQYF,TGTGCCAGCACCGAAGGACTAGGGCCCTACGAGCAGTACTTC
TRBJ1-2,-,TRBV5-6,-,CASSSAINYGYTF,TGTGCCAGCAGCTCGGCCATAAACTATGGCTACACCTTC
TRBJ1-1,TRBD1,TRBV27,-,CASSWTGGRVTEAFF,TGTGCCAGCAGTTGGACAGGGGGCCGGGTCACTGAAGCTTTCTTT
TRBJ2-5,-,TRBV12-3/TRBV12-4,many,CASSLWADETQYF,TGTGCCAGCAGTTTATGGGCGGATGAGACCCAGTACTTC
TRBJ1-1,TRBD1,TRBV10-3,many,CASAGGTEAFF,TGTGCCAGCGCAGGGGGGACTGAAGCTTTCTTT
TRBJ1-2,TRBD1,TRBV5-6,-,CASSTGTGVDYGYTF,TGTGCCAGCAGCACAGGGACAGGGGTGGACTATGGCTACACCTTC
TRBJ2-5,-,TRBV10-3,many,CAINARGLEETQYF,TGTGCCATCAACGCTCGGGGCCTCGAAGAGACCCAGTACTTC
TRBJ2-1,-,TRBV20-1,-,CSASSLAQYNEQFF,TGCAGTGCTAGTTCCCTAGCACAATACAATGAGCAGTTCTTC
TRBJ1-2,-,TRBV5-1,few,CASSPGQLNYGYTF,TGCGCCAGCAGCCCGGGACAACTGAACTATGGCTACACCTTC
TRBJ2-2,-,TRBV2,few,CASRARGSTNTGELFF,TGTGCCAGCAGGGCGAGGGGCAGTACGAACACCGGGGAGCTGTTTTTT
TRBJ2-5,TRBD2,TRBV6-1,-,CASSPSGGRRETQYF,TGTGCCAGCAGCCCCTCGGGGGGGCGAAGGGAGACCCAGTACTTC
TRBJ1-1,-,TRBV7-9,few,CASRSDRLTNTEAFF,TGTGCCAGCAGGTCAGACAGGTTGACCAACACTGAAGCTTTCTTT